The 23 T cell receptor beta chains in this list originate from one sample, sequenced in a study of blood T cells in healthy people across ages. A second PCR of about 6 to 12 cycles used a sample-barcoded 5' primer and a J-beta primer mix. TCRdb independently ran MiXCR on the 5' RACE reads; one entry per CDR3 protein. The profile shows hundreds of thousands of distinct CDR3 sequences, 45% to 50% of them singletons. The sample was blood. These receptors were taken from an older woman in good health.

This clonotype was observed a handful of times. This CDR3 is CASSRFSSGTSYEQYF. In DNA, the CDR3 is TGCGCCAGCAGCCGATTCTCCAGCGGGACCTCCTACGAGCAGTACTTC. The chain is built from TRBV5-1 and TRBJ2-7; 7 bases match TRBD2. The trim removed 4 bases at V and 0 bases at J, leaving 10 bases unmatched. Germline V gene lookup returns CDR1 SGHRS and CDR2 YFSETQ. This CDR3 spans 16 amino acids.

The genes are TRBV11-1 and TRBJ1-1, with TRBD1 as a possible D gene (5 bases). In germline, CDR1 is SGHAT, CDR2 FQDESV (reference sequence). The CDR3 extends over 15 amino acids. Trimming removed 2 bases from V and 2 bases from J, with 12 bases in between. In DNA form, the CDR3 reads TGTGCCAGCAGCTTAACAGGTTCCCGCAACACTGAAGCTTTCTTT. Protein: CASSLTGSRNTEAFF.

This clonotype appeared once. This chain uses TRBV30 with TRBJ1-4; a weak D match, TRBD1 (5 bases). The length of the CDR3 is 15 residues. Trimming removed 0 bases at V and 7 bases at J, with 15 bases between. Per the germline V gene, CDR1 is GTSNPN and CDR2 is SVGIG (reference sequence). DNA for the CDR3: TGTGCCTGGAGTGTCGGGACTACGCTGAGTGAAAAACTGTTTTTT. Translating gives CAWSVGTTLSEKLFF.

This clonotype showed up just a few times. The rearrangement joins TRBV29-1 to TRBJ1-1; 12 bases align to TRBD1. Trimming at V came to 2 bases and at J to 9 bases, leaving 4 bases not matched to a gene. The CDR3 covers 13 residues. Germline CDR1 reads SQVTM; CDR2 reads ANQGSEA. In DNA, the CDR3 is TGCAGCGTTGAATCCGGGACAGGGGGCAAAGCTTTCTTT. Translation: CSVESGTGGKAFF.

The chain carries TRBV7-2 and TRBJ2-1; the D is unclear. CDR3 length: 13 amino acids. Germline V lookup: CDR1 SGHTA, CDR2 FQGNSA. Trimming removed 8 bases at V and 5 bases at J, with 13 bases between. The CDR3 spells CASSVGGDNEQFF. CDR3 DNA sequence: TGTGCCAGCTCGGTGGGCGGAGACAATGAGCAGTTCTTC. Full variable domain (missing parts from reference TRBV7-2 and TRBJ2-1): GAGVSQSPSNKVTEKGKDVELRCDPISGHTALYWYRQSLGQGLEFLIYFQGNSAPDKSGLPSDRFSAERTGGSVSTLTIQRTQQEDSAVYLCASSVGGDNEQFFGPGTRLTVL.

The chain joins TRBV25-1 to TRBJ2-7; D may correspond to TRBD1 or TRBD2 (7 bases each). The J call could be wrong; TRBJ2-5 is a better fit for the DNA end. The germline CDR1 and CDR2 sequences are MGHDK and SYGVNS. The CDR3 is 15 amino acids. The CDR3 coding sequence is TGTGCCAGCAGTGAATATGCAGGGGGGGGAGAGACCCAGTACTTC. Its translation is CASSEYAGGGETQYF.

This clonotype came up a few times. CDR3 in amino acids: CSASGPAGADTQYF. The CDR3 DNA reads TGCAGCGCCTCGGGACCAGCGGGAGCAGATACGCAGTATTTT. The chain couples TRBV29-1 to TRBJ2-3; 8 bases map to TRBD2. V lost 7 bases, J lost 4 bases, and 10 bases stayed unmatched. The CDR3 totals 14 residues. Germline V gene lookup returns CDR1 SQVTM and CDR2 ANQGSEA.

This clonotype occurred a few times. The chain links TRBV6-5 to TRBJ2-7; D remains unclear. The CDR3 totals 14 residues. V lost 0 bases to trimming and J lost 2 bases, with 8 bases between them. Looked up from germline, CDR1 is MNHEY and CDR2 is SVGAGI. The CDR3 DNA reads as TGTGCCAGCAGTTACTCGATAGTAGCCTACGAGCAGTACTTC. Its translation: CASSYSIVAYEQYF.

The chain joins TRBV7-9 to TRBJ2-5; the match to TRBD1 covers 8 bases. The end of the DNA is better explained by TRBJ2-7, so the J call may be wrong. The CDR3 consists of 15 residues. Germline CDR1 SEHNR, CDR2 FQNEAQ (reference sequence). CDR3 sequence: CASSPPGTGLSEQYF. The CDR3 region has the DNA TGTGCCAGCAGCCCCCCAGGGACAGGATTGAGCGAGCAGTACTTC.

CDR3 DNA: TGCGCCAGCAGCCAAGATGGGAGGGGGCCTGGCTACACCTTC. Amino acids: CASSQDGRGPGYTF. The rearrangement links TRBV4-1 to TRBJ1-2, with 7 bases aligning to TRBD1. This CDR3 is 14 amino acids long. Trimming removed 0 bases from V and 7 bases from J; junction bases left unmatched: 5. Germline CDR1 reads MGHRA; CDR2 reads YSYEKL.

This clonotype has only a few counts. The chain recombines TRBV7-2 with TRBJ2-5; the D gene is possibly TRBD1 (6 bases). V was shortened by 5 bases and J by 12 bases, with 19 bases between the two germline ends. Germline lookup yields CDR1 SGHTA and CDR2 FQGNSA. CDR3 length: 13 residues. The CDR3 bases are TGTGCCAGCAGCCGCGGACCCTCCGAGGGGGAGTACTTC. This gives the protein CASSRGPSEGEYF.

This clonotype turned up a few times. The chain combines TRBV7-9 with TRBJ2-1; TRBD2 aligns across 8 bases. V was clipped by 8 bases and J by 1 base; unmatched bases: 16. The CDR3 is 18 amino acids. The germline V gene has CDR1 SEHNR and CDR2 FQNEAQ (reference sequence). The DNA for the CDR3 is TGTGCCAGCGGCCTGCCACCCGGGAGGGCAGTATCCTACAATGAGCAGTTCTTC. Encoded protein: CASGLPPGRAVSYNEQFF.

This clonotype was observed a few times. The chain has TRBV10-3 and TRBJ2-1; 8 bases line up with TRBD2. The CDR3 loop spans 15 amino acids. J was trimmed by 5 bases and V by 4 bases; bases with no gene match: 7. The germline CDR1 and CDR2 sequences are ENHRY and SYGVKD. DNA for the CDR3: TGTGCCATCAGTGCCCGGGGGGGGCCCCACAATGAGCAGTTCTTC. Protein product: CAISARGGPHNEQFF.

CDR3 in amino acids: CASSLGVASQATQYF. The DNA for the CDR3 is TGTGCCAGCAGCTTAGGGGTAGCTAGCCAGGCTACGCAGTATTTT. The chain couples TRBV7-6 to TRBJ2-3; D is perhaps TRBD2 (5 bases). This CDR3 contains 15 residues. V was cut by 1 base and J by 8 bases, with 16 bases left in between. The germline gives CDR1 SGHVS, CDR2 FNYEAQ.

The CDR3 bases are TGTGCCAGCAGCCAAGATAGCGACAGGGGAACTTTCTTT. This translates into CASSQDSDRGTFF. The rearrangement uses TRBV3-1 and TRBJ1-1, with 8 bases fitting TRBD1. The CDR3 has 13 residues. Trimming removed 0 bases from V and 12 bases from J; junction bases left unmatched: 6. Germline loops: CDR1 LGHDT, CDR2 YNNKEL (reference sequence).

The V and J genes are TRBV7-9 and TRBJ1-1, with D perhaps TRBD1 (5 bases). This CDR3 spans 15 amino acids. The germline gives CDR1 SEHNR, CDR2 FQNEAQ (reference sequence). V lost 5 bases and J lost 1, with 14 bases in between. CDR3 bases: TGTGCCAGCAGCGCCCCAGGGCAGGGGAACACTGAAGCTTTCTTT. It yields the protein CASSAPGQGNTEAFF.

J is TRBJ2-7 and V is TRBV20-1; 7 nucleotides agree with TRBD2. This CDR3 is 15 amino acids long. After removal of 0 bases from V and 2 bases from J, the junction contained 7 bases not matched to a gene. Germline V gene data show CDR1 as DFQATT and CDR2 as SNEGSKA (reference sequence). The CDR3: CSARDGERGTYEQYF. The DNA of the CDR3 is TGCAGTGCTAGAGATGGGGAGCGGGGTACCTACGAGCAGTACTTC.

The rearrangement links TRBV12-3 or TRBV12-4 to TRBJ2-1, with TRBD2 identical over 7 bases. The J segment lost 10 bases and the V segment lost 6 bases, leaving 12 bases of the junction unmatched. The CDR3 is 14 amino acids. CDR3 coding DNA: TGTGCCAGCAGCCTCCGGGAGGCGGGTTGGGAGCAGTTCTTC. Translated, it gives CASSLREAGWEQFF.

The chain combines TRBV24-1 with TRBJ2-1; D unclear. V lost 0 bases, J lost 7 bases, and 12 bases lay in between. Germline V lookup: CDR1 KGHDR, CDR2 SFDVKD. This CDR3 is built from 15 residues. The DNA for the CDR3 is TGTGCCACCAGTGATTTGGAACCTCTCCAAAATGAGCAGTTCTTC. Amino acid sequence: CATSDLEPLQNEQFF.

The gene calls are TRBV10-3 and TRBJ2-7, with D maybe TRBD2 (6 bases). Germline CDR1 reads ENHRY; CDR2 reads SYGVKD. The CDR3 consists of 12 residues. V gave up 10 bases and J gave up 4 bases, with 14 bases separating them. The CDR3 is CASGNQVYEQYF. The CDR3 DNA reads TGTGCCAGCGGGAACCAGGTTTACGAGCAGTACTTC.

The gene calls are TRBV10-3 and TRBJ2-1; 7 bases match TRBD2. V lost 5 bases, J lost 0 bases, and 16 bases stayed unmatched. CDR3 length: 19 amino acids. The germline gives CDR1 ENHRY, CDR2 SYGVKD. CDR3 region: CAISPRTSGRRASYNEQFF. The CDR3 nucleotides are TGTGCCATCAGTCCTAGGACTAGTGGGAGAAGGGCCTCCTACAATGAGCAGTTCTTC.

This chain uses TRBV20-1 with TRBJ2-7; 10 positions agree with TRBD2. Germline loops: CDR1 DFQATT, CDR2 SNEGSKA (reference sequence). The CDR3 consists of 14 residues. The V segment lost 4 bases and the J segment 6 bases; nucleotides outside the gene matches: 9. CDR3 amino acids: CSATSGRRGVEQYF. For the CDR3, the DNA is TGCAGTGCTACTAGCGGGAGAAGGGGCGTCGAGCAGTACTTC.

The chain is built from TRBV28 and TRBJ2-5; D unresolved. The CDR3 runs to 16 residues. The germline V gene has CDR1 MDHEN and CDR2 SYDVKM. The V gene lost 3 bases and the J gene lost 2 bases, with 16 bases spanning the gap. DNA for the CDR3: TGTGCCAGCAGTTTCGATTGGGCCCTACGGCAAGAGACCCAGTACTTC. Amino acid sequence: CASSFDWALRQETQYF.